This T cell receptor beta chain was retrieved from a study of graft-versus-host responses after intestinal transplantation. Overall study context: Among the recipients, all got anti-thymocyte globulin induction and then tacrolimus and steroids for around 3 years.

Sequenced by immunoSEQ multiplex PCR; TCRdb stores in-frame clones only, minus some. The data contain about 15,000 clones, roughly 33% of them seen just once; the ten biggest clones take up around 2.8%. The sample holds a few counts of this clone. Researchers placed roughly 200,000 CFSE-labeled responder cells in culture with roughly 200,000 irradiated, violet-dye-labeled stimulator cells. The responders that had proliferated, CFSE-low CD3+CD4+ and CD3+CD8+ cells, were sorted after the reaction. Regarding the study as a whole: GvH clones detected in recipient marrow included some appearing first in ileum or blood.

The source material was alloreactive CD8+ T cells from a mixed lymphocyte reaction culture, sampled before intestinal transplant. The subset here: CFSE-low proliferating T cells sorted from roughly six-day pre-transplant mixed lymphocyte reaction (GvH or HvG direction). The sequence came from a human patient who received an intestinal transplant.

The CDR3 region is CASSAPKREDTQYF. The CDR3, as DNA: TGTGCCAGCAGCGCGCCAAAAAGGGAAGATACGCAGTATTTT. The rearrangement joins TRBV9 to TRBJ2-3, with D unclear. Per the germline V gene, CDR1 is SGDLS and CDR2 is YYNGEE. The CDR3 covers 14 residues. V was clipped by 3 bases and J by 5 bases, with 13 bases between them.